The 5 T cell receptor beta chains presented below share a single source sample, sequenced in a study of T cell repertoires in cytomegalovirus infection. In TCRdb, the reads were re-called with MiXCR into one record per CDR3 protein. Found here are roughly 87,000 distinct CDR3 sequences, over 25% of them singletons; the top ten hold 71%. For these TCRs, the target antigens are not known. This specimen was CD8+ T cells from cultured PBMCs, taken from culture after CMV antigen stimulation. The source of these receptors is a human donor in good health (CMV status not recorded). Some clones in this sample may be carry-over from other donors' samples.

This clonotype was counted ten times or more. The DNA of the CDR3 is TGTGCCAGCAGCTCACCTGGGGGGGGTTACCAAGAGACCCAGTACTTC. The encoded protein is CASSSPGGGYQETQYF. The chain employs TRBV7-6 and TRBJ2-5; 7 bases match TRBD2. V was pared by 4 bases and J by 0 bases, with 8 bases of the junction left unmatched. Germline V gene lookup returns CDR1 SGHVS and CDR2 FNYEAQ. The CDR3 loop spans 16 amino acids. The whole variable domain, remainder taken from reference TRBV7-6 and TRBJ2-5, is GAGVSQSPRYKVTKRGQDVALRCDPISGHVSLYWYRQALGQGPEFLTYFNYEAQQDKSGLPNDRFSAERPEGSISTLTIQRTEQRDSAMYRCASSSPGGGYQETQYFGPGTRLLVL.

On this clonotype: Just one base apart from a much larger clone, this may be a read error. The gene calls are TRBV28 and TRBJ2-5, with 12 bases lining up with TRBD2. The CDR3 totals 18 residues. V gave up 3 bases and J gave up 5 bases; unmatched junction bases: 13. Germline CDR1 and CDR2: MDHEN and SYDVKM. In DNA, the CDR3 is TGTGCCAGCAGTTTGGCCGGACTAGCGGGGAGGCAGATGGAGACCCAGTACTTC. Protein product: CASSLAGLAGRQMETQYF.

The CDR3 nucleotides are TGTGCCAGCAGCCCCACATCCGGCACAGATACGCAGTATTTT. Residues: CASSPTSGTDTQYF. The rearrangement joins TRBV7-9 to TRBJ2-3; D unclear. In germline, CDR1 is SEHNR, CDR2 FQNEAQ (reference sequence). V gave up 5 bases and J gave up 1 base, with 10 bases separating them. The CDR3 has 14 residues.

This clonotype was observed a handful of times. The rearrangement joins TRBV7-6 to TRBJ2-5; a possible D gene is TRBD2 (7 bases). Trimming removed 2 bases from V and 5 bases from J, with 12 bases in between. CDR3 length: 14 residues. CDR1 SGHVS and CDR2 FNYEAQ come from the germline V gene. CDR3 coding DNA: TGTGCCAGCAGCTTATCCGGGGGGCGGGAGACCCAGTACTTC. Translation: CASSLSGGRETQYF.

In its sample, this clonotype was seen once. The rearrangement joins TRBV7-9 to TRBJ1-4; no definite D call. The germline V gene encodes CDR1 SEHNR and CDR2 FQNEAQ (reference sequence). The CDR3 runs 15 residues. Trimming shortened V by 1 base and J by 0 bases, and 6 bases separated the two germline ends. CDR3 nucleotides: TGTGCCAGCAGCTTAGTTGGAGCAACTAATGAAAAACTGTTTTTT. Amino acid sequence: CASSLVGATNEKLFF.